These 26 T cell receptor beta chains share one sample of origin, sequenced in a study of blood T cell repertoires in COVID-19. Clones were read by immunoSEQ multiplex PCR, and TCRdb kept only the in-frame ones, dropping some. The table has hundreds of thousands of clones, approximately 90% seen once; the top ten hold 3.5% to 4%. Sequencing was done on a sample of peripheral blood. The receptors here all came from a woman in her 50s with active or convalescent COVID-19.

The chain links TRBV3-1 (or the pseudogene TRBV3-2) to TRBJ1-1; 7 bases align to TRBD1. Germline CDR1 is LGHDT and CDR2 is YNNKEL (reference sequence). The trim removed 2 bases at V and 1 base at J, leaving 4 bases unmatched. CDR3 length: 15 amino acids. CDR3 bases: TGTGCCAGCAGCCAATCAAGGGGGCCGAACACTGAAGCTTTCTTT. Protein sequence: CASSQSRGPNTEAFF.

The J gene is TRBJ2-6, the V gene TRBV27; 14 bases align to TRBD2. The ends lost 5 bases at V and 3 bases at J; junction bases unmatched: 3. Germline V gene lookup returns CDR1 MNHEY and CDR2 SMNVEV (reference sequence). CDR3 length: 17 residues. This CDR3 reads CASSLTSGRGGANVLTF. The CDR3 region has the DNA TGTGCCAGCAGTCTGACTAGCGGGAGGGGTGGGGCCAACGTCCTGACTTTC.

The chain combines TRBV7-6 with TRBJ2-2, with 10 bases lining up with TRBD1. CDR3 size: 18 residues. From germline, CDR1 is SGHVS and CDR2 FNYEAQ. The junction had 11 bases not matched to a gene; V was cut back by 2 bases and J by 5 bases. The CDR3 sequence is CASSLLRRDRGLTGELFF. CDR3 nucleotide sequence: TGTGCCAGCAGCTTACTGCGCCGGGACAGGGGTTTAACCGGGGAGCTGTTTTTT. Full variable domain (rest looked up from reference TRBV7-6 and TRBJ2-2): GAGVSQSPRYKVTKRGQDVALRCDPISGHVSLYWYRQALGQGPEFLTYFNYEAQQDKSGLPNDRFSAERPEGSISTLTIQRTEQRDSAMYRCASSLLRRDRGLTGELFFGEGSRLTVL.

J is TRBJ1-2 and V is TRBV7-8; no reliable D call. The CDR3 runs to 12 residues. V was clipped by 5 bases and J by 4 bases, with 8 bases between them. Germline CDR1 reads SGHVS; CDR2 reads FQNEAQ. The CDR3 sequence: CASSDPSYGYTF. The CDR3 region has the DNA TGTGCCAGCAGCGATCCGAGCTATGGCTACACCTTC.

The chain couples TRBV6-5 to TRBJ2-2; the D is unclear. Trimming took off 7 bases at V and 1 base at J, with 7 bases between the two ends. Germline V gives CDR1 MNHEY, CDR2 SVGAGI. The length of the CDR3 is 13 residues. CDR3 bases: TGTGCCAGCATAAGGAGGAACACCGGGGAGCTGTTTTTT. It specifies CASIRRNTGELFF.

The chain joins TRBV7-8 to TRBJ2-1; possibly TRBD2 for D (6 bases). Germline CDR1 and CDR2: SGHVS and FQNEAQ. V lost 5 bases and J lost 5, with 16 bases in between. The CDR3 sequence is 15 residues long. The CDR3 region has the DNA TGTGCCAGCAGCGCCACTATATGGGGGGACAATGAGCAGTTCTTC. Translation gives CASSATIWGDNEQFF. The full variable domain, completed using reference TRBV7-8 and TRBJ2-1, is GAGVSQSPRYKVAKRGQDVALRCDPISGHVSLFWYQQALGQGPEFLTYFQNEAQLDKSGLPSDRFFAERPEGSVSTLKIQRTQQEDSAVYLCASSATIWGDNEQFFGPGTRLTVL.

This chain connects TRBV12-3 or TRBV12-4 to TRBJ2-7; tentatively, D is TRBD2 (6 bases). This CDR3 is built from 12 residues. V lost 8 bases and J lost 1, with 9 bases in between. CDR3 sequence reads: CASRRESYEQYF. The CDR3 region has the DNA TGTGCCAGCCGGAGGGAATCCTACGAGCAGTACTTC.

This chain uses TRBV5-6 with TRBJ2-5; TRBD2 is a possible D gene (6 bases). Germline V gene sequence: CDR1 SGHDT, CDR2 YYEEEE. The ends were cut back, 0 bases at V and 2 bases at J, with 11 bases in the middle. This CDR3 is built from 15 residues. The CDR3 DNA is TGTGCCAGCAGCTTGGCCGGGGGAGGACAAGAGACCCAGTACTTC. Amino acid sequence: CASSLAGGGQETQYF.

The chain recombines TRBV2 with TRBJ1-1; D gene ambiguous. This CDR3 contains 13 residues. V lost 4 bases and J lost 4, with 10 bases in between. Looked up from germline, CDR1 is SNHLY and CDR2 is FYNNEI. The DNA of the CDR3 is TGTGCCAGCAGTGGGTCTGGGAGCACTGAAGCTTTCTTT. It yields the protein CASSGSGSTEAFF.

This chain links TRBV9 with TRBJ1-6; a possible D gene is TRBD1 (5 bases). The CDR3 spans 12 residues. Per germline, CDR1 SGDLS and CDR2 YYNGEE. V lost 5 bases and J 8 bases, leaving 8 bases between the germline ends. CDR3 sequence reads: CASSRGDSPLHF. DNA for the CDR3: TGTGCCAGCAGTCGGGGGGATTCACCCCTCCACTTT.

J is TRBJ1-1 and V is TRBV19; possibly TRBD1 for D (5 bases). Germline-derived CDR1 and CDR2 are LNHDA and SQIVND (reference sequence). This CDR3 comprises 15 residues. The V end lost 0 bases, the J end lost 5 bases, and 13 bases lay between the germline ends. The CDR3 region has the DNA TGTGCCAGTAGTATAGAGGGCAGGGCACGGACTGAAGCTTTCTTT. Translated, it gives CASSIEGRARTEAFF.

V and J are TRBV30 and TRBJ2-5; a weak D match, TRBD1 (5 bases). The germline gives CDR1 GTSNPN, CDR2 SVGIG (reference sequence). Trimming pared 2 bases from V and 1 base from J, leaving 17 bases between. The CDR3 is 16 amino acids. The CDR3 loop is CAWSFEVGLGQETQYF. DNA for the CDR3: TGTGCCTGGAGTTTCGAGGTGGGGCTCGGCCAAGAGACCCAGTACTTC. The entire variable domain, with the rest obtained from reference TRBV30 and TRBJ2-5, is as follows: SQTIHQWPATLVQPVGSPLSLECTVEGTSNPNLYWYRQAAGRGLQLLFYSVGIGQISSEVPQNLSASRPQDRQFILSSKKLLLSDSGFYLCAWSFEVGLGQETQYFGPGTRLLVL.

The chain recombines TRBV3-1 (or the pseudogene TRBV3-2) with TRBJ2-7; possible D gene TRBD2, 6 bases. Deletions cut 0 bases from V and 5 bases from J, with 14 bases between. Per germline, CDR1 LGHDT and CDR2 YNNKEL (reference sequence). This CDR3 has 15 residues. CDR3 coding DNA: TGTGCCAGCAGCCAAGATGGAGGGTTGGGCCACGAGCAGTACTTC. It codes for CASSQDGGLGHEQYF.

This clone appeared a few times. This rearrangement joins TRBV28 to TRBJ1-1; TRBD1 matches at 7 bases. CDR3 length: 14 residues. J gave up 7 bases and V 3 bases, and 8 bases lay outside the gene matches. Germline CDR1 MDHEN, CDR2 SYDVKM. The CDR3: CASSFIASGGEAFF. The CDR3 nucleotides read TGTGCCAGCAGTTTCATCGCCTCAGGGGGTGAAGCTTTCTTT.

The chain links TRBV7-9 to TRBJ1-2; D is unclear. Trimming took off 2 bases at V and 4 bases at J, with 8 bases between the two ends. Per the germline V gene, CDR1 is SEHNR and CDR2 is FQNEAQ (reference sequence). This CDR3 comprises 13 residues. The DNA of the CDR3 is TGTGCCAGCAGCTTACCGGAGAGCTATGGCTACACCTTC. This encodes CASSLPESYGYTF.

The chain couples TRBV14 to TRBJ2-5, with 7 positions matching TRBD2. The V and J ends lost 7 bases and 1 base, in that order; junction bases with no gene match: 6. This CDR3 is built from 14 residues. CDR1 is SGHDN, CDR2 FVKESK, per germline. CDR3 coding DNA: TGTGCCAGCAACCCTAGCGGCTCCCAAGAGACCCAGTACTTC. This codes for CASNPSGSQETQYF.

J is TRBJ1-2 and V is TRBV14, with TRBD1 as a possible D gene (6 bases). Trimming pared 0 bases from V and 4 bases from J, leaving 9 bases between. The CDR3 consists of 14 residues. Germline V gene lookup returns CDR1 SGHDN and CDR2 FVKESK. CDR3 amino acids: CASSQDLDSYGYTF. CDR3 in DNA: TGTGCCAGCAGCCAAGATTTGGACAGCTATGGCTACACCTTC.

V gene TRBV15 combines with J gene TRBJ2-2; 9 bases fit TRBD1. The CDR3 loop spans 17 amino acids. J was trimmed by 2 bases and V by 8 bases; bases with no gene match: 12. Germline values: CDR1 LNHNV, CDR2 YYDKDF (reference sequence). The CDR3 sequence: CATHPRGTGINTGELFF. CDR3 nucleotide sequence: TGTGCCACCCACCCCAGAGGGACAGGGATCAACACCGGGGAGCTGTTTTTT.

V and J are TRBV4-2 and TRBJ1-2; D unresolved. The length of the CDR3 is 14 residues. Germline CDR1 LGHNA, CDR2 YNFKEQ. The V end lost 0 bases, the J end lost 13 bases, and 18 bases lay between the germline ends. In DNA, the CDR3 is TGTGCCAGCAGCCAAGATAATACAGCGGGATATCGCACCTTC. Translated, it gives CASSQDNTAGYRTF.

The V call is TRBV19, the J call TRBJ1-2, with unresolved D. The CDR3 totals 14 residues. V was cut by 4 bases and J by 1 base, with 10 bases left in between. The V gene's germline CDR1 is LNHDA and CDR2 SQIVND (reference sequence). The CDR3 bases are TGTGCCAGTAGTAGCTGGTCGGTTAACTATGGCTACACCTTC. Its protein product is CASSSWSVNYGYTF.

V gene TRBV6-5 combines with J gene TRBJ1-2; D is uncertain. The CDR3 runs to 15 residues. Germline V CDR1 and CDR2: MNHEY, SVGAGI. Deletions cut 2 bases from V and 4 bases from J, with 14 bases between. The CDR3 DNA reads TGTGCCAGCAGTTACCAGACGGGAGGAAGCTATGGCTACACCTTC. This encodes CASSYQTGGSYGYTF.

The genes are TRBV5-1 and TRBJ2-2, with TRBD2 matching over 7 bases. Germline loops: CDR1 SGHRS, CDR2 YFSETQ. The CDR3 has 16 amino acids. The V and J ends lost 4 bases and 1 base, in that order; junction bases with no gene match: 7. This chain's CDR3 is CASSPTSAGNTGELFF. Written as DNA, the CDR3 is TGCGCCAGCAGCCCAACTAGCGCGGGGAACACCGGGGAGCTGTTTTTT.

J is TRBJ1-5 and V is TRBV19; TRBD1 matches at 7 bases. With 4 bases clipped from V and 9 bases from J, the junction kept 9 bases outside the gene matches. The CDR3 runs to 14 residues. The germline gives CDR1 LNHDA, CDR2 SQIVND (reference sequence). The chain's CDR3 is CASSTRQGRSPQHF. The CDR3 bases are TGTGCCAGTAGTACTCGACAGGGAAGGTCGCCCCAGCATTTT.

The V gene is TRBV4-3, the J gene TRBJ2-2; a weak D match, TRBD1 (5 bases). Trimming stripped 4 bases from V and 4 bases from J, with 10 bases between. The CDR3 is 14 amino acids. The germline gives CDR1 LGHNA, CDR2 YSLEER. CDR3 sequence reads: CASSRGRGTGELFF. CDR3 nucleotides: TGCGCCAGCAGCCGGGGCAGAGGCACCGGGGAGCTGTTTTTT.

The V call is TRBV28, the J call TRBJ1-1, with 8 bases identical to TRBD1. Germline V gene lookup returns CDR1 MDHEN and CDR2 SYDVKM. V dropped 6 bases and J dropped 7; count of bases not matched to a gene: 10. CDR3 length: 14 residues. The CDR3 region has the DNA TGTGCCAGCAGGCTATCAGGGGGCGCGGGTGAAGCTTTCTTT. It codes for CASRLSGGAGEAFF.

The chain employs TRBV4-3 and TRBJ1-2, with D unclear. CDR1 is LGHNA, CDR2 YSLEER, per germline. The CDR3 loop spans 15 amino acids. The V and J ends lost 0 bases and 2 bases respectively, with 10 bases between them. DNA of the CDR3: TGCGCCAGCAGCCAAGAAGGAGGCACGAACTATGGCTACACCTTC. Protein sequence: CASSQEGGTNYGYTF.